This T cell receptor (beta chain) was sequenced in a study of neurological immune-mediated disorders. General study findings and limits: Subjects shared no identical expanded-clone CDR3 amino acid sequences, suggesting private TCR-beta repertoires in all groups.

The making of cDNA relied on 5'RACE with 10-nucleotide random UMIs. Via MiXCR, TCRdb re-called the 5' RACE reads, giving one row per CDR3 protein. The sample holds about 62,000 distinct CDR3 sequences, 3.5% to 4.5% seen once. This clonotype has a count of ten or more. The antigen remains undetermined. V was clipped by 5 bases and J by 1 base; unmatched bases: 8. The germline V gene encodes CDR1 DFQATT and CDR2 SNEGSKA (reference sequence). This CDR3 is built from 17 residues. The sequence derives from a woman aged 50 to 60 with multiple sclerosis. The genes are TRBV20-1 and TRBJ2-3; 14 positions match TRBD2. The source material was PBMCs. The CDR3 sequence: CSAQTSGRVSGTDTQYF. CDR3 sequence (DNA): TGCAGTGCTCAGACTAGCGGGAGGGTTTCGGGCACAGATACGCAGTATTTT.